This TCR beta chain was retrieved from a study of human T cells and chemical hapten exposure. Whole-study context: The patients, most of them female, presented with alopecia areata, totalis or universalis. Study-wide points: Relative to control repertoires, expanded TCRs gave rise to significantly more large CDR3 similarity clusters. The immune response of these alopecia patients might not match healthy individuals'.

This clonotype was counted at least ten times. Its antigen is not known. Time point defined: patch test 1, 2 weeks after DPC sensitization. Documented treatment: therapeutic diphenylcyclopropenone sensitization with weekly scalp DPC. TCRdb called the RACE reads again in MiXCR, with one record for every CDR3 protein. The sample lists 340,000 or so distinct CDR3 sequences, approximately 6.3% occurring once. The CDR3 length is 17 residues. Trimming took 3 bases from V and 5 from J; bases not matched to a gene: 12. Germline values: CDR1 MNHNS, CDR2 SASEGT. This TCR was recovered from a woman younger than 35 with alopecia areata. Some clones in this sample may be carry-over from other donors' samples. The chain employs TRBV6-1 and TRBJ1-4, with 7 nucleotides matching TRBD1. The sample was whole blood, taken in connection with sensitization to the hapten diphenylcyclopropenone (DPC). DNA for the CDR3: TGTGCCAGCAGTGAGCCCTTCGGACAGGCGACCAATGAAAAACTGTTTTTT. Protein sequence: CASSEPFGQATNEKLFF.